The 15 T cell receptor beta chains presented below share a single source sample, sequenced in a study of T cell changes during pregnancy in multiple sclerosis. Sequencing was performed with immunoSEQ multiplex PCR; in TCRdb, only in-frame clones are kept and a portion is missing. Found here are some 110,000 clones, roughly nine tenths of them singletons; the top ten hold roughly 1.6%. The source was peripheral blood, collected before pregnancy. These receptors all come from a female donor with multiple sclerosis, enrolled in a pregnancy study.

This chain uses TRBV21-1 with TRBJ1-4; the table assigns TRBD1, which was not confirmed against the DNA. TRBV21-1 corresponds to a pseudogene. The CDR3 consists of 15 residues. CDR3 coding DNA: TGTGCCAGCAGCGAGCGGACAGACCCGATAGAAAAACTGTTTTTT. Translated, it gives CASSERTDPIEKLFF.

This sequence joins TRBV7-3 and TRBJ1-1; 9 bases match TRBD1. With 3 bases clipped from V and 5 bases from J, the junction kept 10 bases outside the gene matches. CDR3 length: 16 amino acids. Germline CDR1 reads SGHTA; CDR2 reads FQGTGA. CDR3 bases: TGTGCCAGCAGCTTTGAGAAGGACAGGGGAGGAACTGAAGCTTTCTTT. Translated, it gives CASSFEKDRGGTEAFF.

The chain combines TRBV5-1 with TRBJ2-3, with a tentative D call TRBD2 (6 bases). This CDR3 region has 14 residues. The ends were cut back, 3 bases at V and 2 bases at J, with 10 bases in the middle. The germline CDR1 and CDR2 sequences are SGHRS and YFSETQ. The CDR3 DNA reads as TGCGCCAGCAGCTCCGGGAGAGACACAGATACGCAGTATTTT. Amino acid sequence: CASSSGRDTDTQYF.

The chain joins TRBV7-9 to TRBJ1-2, with D possibly TRBD1 on 6 matching bases. CDR1 SEHNR and CDR2 FQNEAQ come from the germline V gene (reference sequence). Between the trimmed V and J ends, which lost 5 bases and 8 bases, there was a span of 15 bases. This CDR3 is built from 13 residues. The CDR3 region has the DNA TGTGCCAGCAGCCCGCCGGGGGGCGCCGGCTACACCTTC. Translated, it gives CASSPPGGAGYTF.

A single count supports this clone. The chain has TRBV9 and TRBJ1-2; TRBD1 might be the D (5 bases). Trimming cost V 6 bases and J 5 bases, with 14 bases left between them. CDR1 and CDR2 from the germline V gene are SGDLS and YYNGEE. This CDR3 contains 13 residues. CDR3: CASTAGGGYGYTF. The CDR3 bases are TGTGCCAGCACTGCGGGGGGTGGTTATGGCTACACCTTC.

This clone was seen a single time. V usage is TRBV7-9 and J usage is TRBJ2-5; 9 bases are shared with TRBD1. The CDR3 spans 16 residues. Germline V lookup: CDR1 SEHNR, CDR2 FQNEAQ (reference sequence). The V gene end was trimmed by 5 bases and the J gene end by 7 bases; junction bases not matched to a gene: 14. The CDR3 loop is CASSRGSGQGVGTQYF. CDR3 coding DNA: TGTGCCAGCAGCAGGGGGTCGGGACAGGGTGTCGGGACCCAGTACTTC.

The chain uses TRBV7-8 and TRBJ1-1; 8 bases are a match to TRBD1. The CDR3 runs 15 residues. After removal of 5 bases from V and 1 base from J, the junction contained 6 bases not matched to a gene. In germline, CDR1 is SGHVS, CDR2 FQNEAQ. The CDR3 DNA follows: TGTGCCAGCAGCCCCGGACAGGGCAGGAACACTGAAGCTTTCTTT. Its protein product is CASSPGQGRNTEAFF.

V gene TRBV18 combines with J gene TRBJ1-1; no clear D. The CDR3 covers 14 residues. Trimming pared 4 bases from V and 1 base from J, leaving 10 bases between. The germline V gene has CDR1 KGHSH and CDR2 LQKENI. The CDR3 is CASSLKLGNTEAFF. The CDR3, as DNA: TGTGCCAGCTCACTAAAACTCGGGAACACTGAAGCTTTCTTT.

Regarding this clone: One junction end does not reproduce the germline sequence, and a read error may be involved. The same CDR3 is also encoded by other DNA sequences in this sample. The chain combines TRBV7-3 with TRBJ2-2, with D possibly TRBD2 on 6 matching bases. CDR3 length: 18 amino acids. CDR1 is SGHTA and CDR2 is FQGTGA in the germline V gene. The CDR3: CASSLRSPSDTNTGELFF. The CDR3 nucleotides read TGCGCCAGCAGCTTACGGTCCCCTAGCGACACGAACACCGGGGAGCTGTTTTTT.

V gene TRBV5-1 combines with J gene TRBJ2-3; no firm D call. The CDR3 extends over 12 amino acids. Between the trimmed V and J ends, which lost 0 bases and 5 bases, there was a span of 4 bases. The V gene's germline CDR1 is SGHRS and CDR2 YFSETQ. CDR3 sequence reads: CASSLAGDTQYF. CDR3 DNA sequence: TGCGCCAGCAGCTTGGCGGGAGATACGCAGTATTTT. The complete variable domain, with remaining parts taken from reference TRBV5-1 and TRBJ2-3, reads KAGVTQTPRYLIKTRGQQVTLSCSPISGHRSVSWYQQTPGQGLQFLFEYFSETQRNKGNFPGRFSGRQFSNSRSEMNVSTLELGDSALYLCASSLAGDTQYFGPGTRLTVL.

The sample holds one count of this clone. In DNA form, the CDR3 reads TGTGCCAGCAGGTTACAGGGGGCGTCCGGTGAAGCTTTCTTT. It codes for CASRLQGASGEAFF. The chain carries TRBV6-1 and TRBJ1-1, with TRBD1 matching over 9 bases. CDR1 is MNHNS and CDR2 is SASEGT in the germline V gene. The CDR3 totals 14 residues. V shed 6 bases and J 7 bases; nucleotides not matched to a gene: 9.

This chain joins TRBV6-1 and TRBJ1-1; weak D call: TRBD1 (5 bases). Trimming removed 6 bases at V and 3 bases at J, with 14 bases between. CDR1 and CDR2 (germline): MNHNS, SASEGT. The CDR3 length is 14 residues. CDR3 DNA sequence: TGTGCCAGCAGCCTGGGGGGGAGAGACACTGAAGCTTTCTTT. This gives the protein CASSLGGRDTEAFF.

Comments on this clone: It is likely a read error, because the conserved phenylalanine at the end of the CDR3 is missing. The DNA is left out, because the CDR3 cannot be placed on it with certainty; the CDR3 is given as TCRdb lists it. J is TRBJ1-4 and V is TRBV18; the table's D call, TRBD1, has no DNA check behind it. A total of 12 residues make up the CDR3, ends included. CDR1 KGHSH and CDR2 LQKENI come from the germline V gene. The CDR3 here is CASSDNDRAEVL.

The chain couples TRBV15 to TRBJ2-1; weak D call: TRBD1 (6 bases). Trimming took 0 bases from V and 6 from J, leaving 12 bases between them. Germline loops: CDR1 LNHNV, CDR2 YYDKDF (reference sequence). The CDR3 is 15 amino acids. In nucleotides, the CDR3 is TGTGCCACCAGCAGAGATCCGGGACAAAGCAATGAGCAGTTCTTC. It specifies CATSRDPGQSNEQFF.

The chain carries TRBV5-1 and TRBJ1-1; 10 bases agree with TRBD1. CDR3 length equals 15 residues. The junction had 9 bases not matched to a gene; V was cut back by 3 bases and J by 7 bases. From germline, CDR1 is SGHRS and CDR2 YFSETQ. CDR3 nucleotide sequence: TGCGCCAGCAGCTACACGGGACAGGGGTTTCATGAAGCTTTCTTT. Residues: CASSYTGQGFHEAFF.